This TCR beta chain originates from a study of T-cell memory formation after mild COVID-19. This clonotype turned up a few times. The antigen is undetermined. Study results and limitations: There was no confirmation that second-wave clones peaking on day 37 were SARS-CoV-2 specific. Later expanders leaned CD4+, whereas day 15 to 85 contracting clones were balanced CD4/CD8.

CDR1 and CDR2 from the germline V gene are SGHAT and FQNNGV. V was clipped by 5 bases and J by 0 bases; unmatched bases: 10. CDR3 length equals 17 residues. Via MiXCR, TCRdb re-called the 5' RACE reads, giving one row per CDR3 protein. The sample lists roughly 190,000 distinct CDR3 sequences; about 11% were seen once. The gene calls are TRBV11-2 and TRBJ2-3; 8 bases are shared with TRBD2. The sequence came from a man between 18 and 35 years old who had mild COVID-19 (a few samples of this study predate the infection). Cell type and time point are not known. Sequences were obtained from PBMCs or a T cell subset sorted from them (not recorded which). This CDR3 is CASSTRAGVLSTDTQYF. DNA of the CDR3: TGTGCCAGCAGCACCCGAGCGGGGGTCCTCAGCACAGATACGCAGTATTTT.